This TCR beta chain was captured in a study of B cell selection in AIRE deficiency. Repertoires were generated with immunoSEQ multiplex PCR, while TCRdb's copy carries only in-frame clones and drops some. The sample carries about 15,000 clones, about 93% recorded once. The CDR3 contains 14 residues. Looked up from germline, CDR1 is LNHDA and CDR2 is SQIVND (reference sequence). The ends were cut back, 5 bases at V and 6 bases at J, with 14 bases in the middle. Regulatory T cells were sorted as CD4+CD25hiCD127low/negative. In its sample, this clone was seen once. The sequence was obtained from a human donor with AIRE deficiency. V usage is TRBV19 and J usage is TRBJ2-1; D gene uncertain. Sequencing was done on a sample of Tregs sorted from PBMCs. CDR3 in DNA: TGTGCCAGTAGTGCCCACCCCGAGCGCAATGAGCAGTTCTTC. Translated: CASSAHPERNEQFF.